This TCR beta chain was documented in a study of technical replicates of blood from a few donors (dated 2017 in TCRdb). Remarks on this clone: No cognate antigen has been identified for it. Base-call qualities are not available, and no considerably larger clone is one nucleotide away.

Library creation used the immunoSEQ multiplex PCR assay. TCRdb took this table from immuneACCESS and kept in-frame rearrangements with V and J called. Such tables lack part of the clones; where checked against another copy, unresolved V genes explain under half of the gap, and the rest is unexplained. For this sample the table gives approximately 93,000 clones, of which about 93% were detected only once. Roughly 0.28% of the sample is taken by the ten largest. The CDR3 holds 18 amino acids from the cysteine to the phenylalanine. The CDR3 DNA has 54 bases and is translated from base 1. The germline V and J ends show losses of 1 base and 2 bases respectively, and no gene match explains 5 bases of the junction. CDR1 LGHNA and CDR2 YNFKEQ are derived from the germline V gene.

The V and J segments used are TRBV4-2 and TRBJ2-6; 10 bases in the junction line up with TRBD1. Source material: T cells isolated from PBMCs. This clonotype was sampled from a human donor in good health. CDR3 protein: CASSQVRTGGTGANVLTF. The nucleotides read TGTGCCAGCAGCCAAGTTCGGACAGGGGGTACTGGGGCCAACGTCCTGACTTTC.